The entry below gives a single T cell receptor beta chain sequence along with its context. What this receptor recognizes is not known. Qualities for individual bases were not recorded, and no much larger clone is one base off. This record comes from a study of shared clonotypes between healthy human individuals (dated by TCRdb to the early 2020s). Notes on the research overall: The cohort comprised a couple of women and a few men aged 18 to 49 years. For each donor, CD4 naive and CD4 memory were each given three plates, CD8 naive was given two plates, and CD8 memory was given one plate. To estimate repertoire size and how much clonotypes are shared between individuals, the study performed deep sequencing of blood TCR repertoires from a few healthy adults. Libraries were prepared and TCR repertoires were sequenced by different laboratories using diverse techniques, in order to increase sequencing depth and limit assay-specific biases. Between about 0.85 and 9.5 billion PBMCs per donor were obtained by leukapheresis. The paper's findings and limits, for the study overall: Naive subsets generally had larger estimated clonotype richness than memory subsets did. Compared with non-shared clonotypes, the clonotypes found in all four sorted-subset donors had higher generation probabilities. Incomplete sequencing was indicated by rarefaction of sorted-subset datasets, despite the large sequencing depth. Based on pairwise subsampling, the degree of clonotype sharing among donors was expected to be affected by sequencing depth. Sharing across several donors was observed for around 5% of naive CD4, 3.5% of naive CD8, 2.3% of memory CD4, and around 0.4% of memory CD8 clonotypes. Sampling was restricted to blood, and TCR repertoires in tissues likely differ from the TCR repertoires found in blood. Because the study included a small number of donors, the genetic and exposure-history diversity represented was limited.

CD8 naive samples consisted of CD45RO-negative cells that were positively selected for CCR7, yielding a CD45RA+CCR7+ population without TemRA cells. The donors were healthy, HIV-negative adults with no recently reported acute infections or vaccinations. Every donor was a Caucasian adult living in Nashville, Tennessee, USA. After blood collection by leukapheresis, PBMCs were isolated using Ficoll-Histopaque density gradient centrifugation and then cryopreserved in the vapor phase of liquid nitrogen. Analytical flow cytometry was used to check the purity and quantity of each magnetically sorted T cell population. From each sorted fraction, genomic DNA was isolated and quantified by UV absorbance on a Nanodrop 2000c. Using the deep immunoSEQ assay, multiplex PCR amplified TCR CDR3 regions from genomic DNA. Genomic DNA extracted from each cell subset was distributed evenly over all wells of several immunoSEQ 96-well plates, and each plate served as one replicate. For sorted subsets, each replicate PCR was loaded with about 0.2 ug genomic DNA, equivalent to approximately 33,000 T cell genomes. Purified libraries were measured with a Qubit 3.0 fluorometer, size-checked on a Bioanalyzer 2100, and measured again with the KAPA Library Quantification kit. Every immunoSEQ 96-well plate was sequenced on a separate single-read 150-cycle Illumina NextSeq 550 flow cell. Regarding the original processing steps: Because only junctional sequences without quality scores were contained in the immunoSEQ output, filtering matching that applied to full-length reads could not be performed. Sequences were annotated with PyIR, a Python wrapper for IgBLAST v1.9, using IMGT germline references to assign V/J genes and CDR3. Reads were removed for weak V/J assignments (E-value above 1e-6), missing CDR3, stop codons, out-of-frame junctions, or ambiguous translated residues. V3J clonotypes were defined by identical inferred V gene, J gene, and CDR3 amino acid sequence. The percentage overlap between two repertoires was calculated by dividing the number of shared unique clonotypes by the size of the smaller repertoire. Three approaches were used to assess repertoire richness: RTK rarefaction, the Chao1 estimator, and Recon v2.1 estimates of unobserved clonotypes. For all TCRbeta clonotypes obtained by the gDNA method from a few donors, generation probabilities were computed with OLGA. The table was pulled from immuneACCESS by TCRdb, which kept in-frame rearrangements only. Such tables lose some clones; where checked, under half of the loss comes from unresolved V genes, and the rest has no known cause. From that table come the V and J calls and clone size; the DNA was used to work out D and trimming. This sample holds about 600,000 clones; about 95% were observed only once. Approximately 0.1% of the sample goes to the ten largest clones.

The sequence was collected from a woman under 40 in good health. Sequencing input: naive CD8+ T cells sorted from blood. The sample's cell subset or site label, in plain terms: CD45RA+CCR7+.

The nucleotide sequence is TGTGCCAGCAGCGTAGGTGGGGGAACAAATTGGTATGGCTACACCTTC. It codes for CASSVGGGTNWYGYTF. The V and J genes are TRBV9 and TRBJ1-2, with TRBD1 tentatively as D gene (5 bases match). The V end loses 0 bases and the J end loses 5 bases, and a stretch of 17 bases separates them. CDR1 and CDR2 are read off the germline V gene as SGDLS and YYNGEE. Reading from cysteine to phenylalanine, the CDR3 counts 16 amino acids. Here the CDR3 DNA is all that survives: 48 bases in frame from base 1.